A selection of T cell receptor beta chains follows, all from one sample in a study of graft-versus-host responses after intestinal transplantation. Sequenced by immunoSEQ multiplex PCR; TCRdb stores in-frame clones only, minus some. The sample yields tens of thousands of clones, roughly 90% seen once. These TCRs are of unknown antigen specificity. The specimen comprised unstimulated CD8+ T cells sorted from spleen or lymph node cells, sampled before intestinal transplant. These receptors came from a human donor who received an intestinal transplant. Each CDR3 is given with its conserved first and last residue. Each record gives: J gene, D gene, V gene, clone size, CDR3 protein, CDR3 DNA. D genes are given only for firm matches. Clone size is stated in some rows and not others, as once, few, many or a class when expanded.

J gene: TRBJ2-1
D gene: NA
V gene: TRBV9
clone size: NA
CDR3 protein: CASSVSPKGANEQFF
CDR3 DNA: TGTGCCAGCAGCGTATCCCCCAAAGGGGCCAATGAGCAGTTCTTC

J gene: TRBJ2-7
D gene: TRBD2
V gene: TRBV28
clone size: NA
CDR3 protein: CASNIAGAQLYEQYF
CDR3 DNA: TGTGCCAGCAACATAGCGGGGGCCCAACTCTACGAGCAGTACTTC

J gene: TRBJ2-3
D gene: NA
V gene: TRBV27
clone size: NA
CDR3 protein: CASSLFPRRAERTDTQYF
CDR3 DNA: TGTGCCAGCAGTTTATTTCCCCGGAGGGCAGAGCGCACAGATACGCAGTATTTT

J gene: TRBJ1-1
D gene: NA
V gene: TRBV5-1
clone size: NA
CDR3 protein: CASSQEQGLNTEAFF
CDR3 DNA: TGCGCCAGCAGCCAAGAACAGGGTTTGAACACTGAAGCTTTCTTT

J gene: TRBJ1-4
D gene: TRBD1
V gene: TRBV9
clone size: NA
CDR3 protein: CASSVSGGTNEKLFF
CDR3 DNA: TGTGCCAGCAGCGTGTCAGGGGGGACTAATGAAAAACTGTTTTTT

J gene: TRBJ1-5
D gene: TRBD1
V gene: TRBV28
clone size: NA
CDR3 protein: CASSSYMGQGPEQPQHF
CDR3 DNA: TGTGCCAGCAGTTCCTATATGGGACAGGGGCCAGAGCAGCCCCAGCATTTT

J gene: TRBJ1-1
D gene: NA
V gene: TRBV6-5
clone size: NA
CDR3 protein: CASFDSKAFF
CDR3 DNA: TGTGCCAGCTTCGACAGTAAAGCTTTCTTT

J gene: TRBJ2-1
D gene: NA
V gene: TRBV28
clone size: NA
CDR3 protein: CASSSKSPGEQFF
CDR3 DNA: TGTGCCAGCAGTTCAAAGAGTCCGGGAGAGCAGTTCTTC

J gene: TRBJ2-4
D gene: NA
V gene: TRBV4-1
clone size: once
CDR3 protein: CASSPTHERRGQNIQYF
CDR3 DNA: TGCGCCAGCAGCCCAACTCATGAGCGGCGGGGGCAAAACATTCAGTACTTC

J gene: TRBJ2-3
D gene: TRBD1
V gene: TRBV2
clone size: NA
CDR3 protein: CASSGDRHTDTQYF
CDR3 DNA: TGTGCCAGCAGTGGGGACAGGCACACAGATACGCAGTATTTT

J gene: TRBJ2-3
D gene: TRBD1
V gene: TRBV18
clone size: NA
CDR3 protein: CASSPRDRASTDTQYF
CDR3 DNA: TGTGCCAGCTCACCACGGGACAGGGCTAGCACAGATACGCAGTATTTT

J gene: TRBJ2-1
D gene: NA
V gene: TRBV5-4
clone size: NA
CDR3 protein: CASSSGYRPYNEQFF
CDR3 DNA: TGTGCCAGCAGCTCGGGTTATAGACCCTACAATGAGCAGTTCTTC

J gene: TRBJ2-1
D gene: TRBD1
V gene: TRBV6-1
clone size: NA
CDR3 protein: CASSDGTVMYNEQFF
CDR3 DNA: TGTGCCAGCAGTGATGGGACAGTCATGTACAATGAGCAGTTCTTC

J gene: TRBJ1-2
D gene: TRBD1
V gene: TRBV5-4
clone size: once
CDR3 protein: CASSPGWGQGIYGYTF
CDR3 DNA: TGTGCCAGCAGTCCGGGGTGGGGACAGGGGATTTATGGCTACACCTTC

J gene: TRBJ2-7
D gene: NA
V gene: TRBV5-1
clone size: NA
CDR3 protein: CASSFHPYYEQYF
CDR3 DNA: TGCGCCAGCAGCTTCCATCCCTACTACGAGCAGTACTTC

J gene: TRBJ2-7
D gene: NA
V gene: TRBV27
clone size: NA
CDR3 protein: CASSLSLEREQYF
CDR3 DNA: TGTGCCAGCAGCCTCTCTCTTGAGCGCGAGCAGTACTTC